A single sample gave rise to the 28 T cell receptor beta chains below, sequenced in a study of blood T cell repertoires in COVID-19 (dated by TCRdb to about 2020). The receptor library was made with the immunoSEQ multiplex PCR assay. TCRdb mirrors the immuneACCESS table, restricted to in-frame sequences. Some clones are absent from its copies; in checked studies, under half trace to an unresolved V gene, and the reason for the others is unknown. Across this sample there are some 700,000 clones, with about nine tenths seen only once. The ten largest clones capture 0.2% to 0.3% of the sample. Sequencing was performed on peripheral blood. These receptors originate from a young woman with acute or convalescent COVID-19.

This clone was counted a single time. J is TRBJ1-1 and V is TRBV6-6; D gene uncertain. The length of the CDR3 is 13 residues. V gave up 7 bases and J gave up 6 bases, with 15 bases separating them. The germline V gene has CDR1 MNHNY and CDR2 SVGAGI (reference sequence). The CDR3 DNA follows: TGTGCCAGCAACCCGCGGGTCTTTGCTGAAGCTTTCTTT. Protein product: CASNPRVFAEAFF.

The chain links TRBV19 to TRBJ1-5; 7 bases agree with TRBD1. The CDR3 length is 18 residues. V was clipped by 1 base and J by 0 bases; unmatched bases: 9. Germline V gene data show CDR1 as LNHDA and CDR2 as SQIVND (reference sequence). The CDR3, as DNA: TGTGCCAGTAGTATAGCCTCGGGACAGTCCTATAGCAATCAGCCCCAGCATTTT. Translated, it gives CASSIASGQSYSNQPQHF.

About this clone itself: The same CDR3 arises from other DNA sequences in this sample as well. The chain joins TRBV5-1 to TRBJ1-1; possibly TRBD1 for D (5 bases). V lost 2 bases to trimming and J lost 3 bases, with 8 bases between them. In germline, CDR1 is SGHRS, CDR2 YFSETQ. CDR3 size: 13 residues. CDR3 residues: CASSLAGDTEAFF. DNA of the CDR3: TGCGCCAGCAGCTTAGCGGGGGACACTGAAGCTTTCTTT.

Details on this clone: Additional DNA sequences in this sample encode the identical CDR3. The V call is TRBV14, the J call TRBJ1-1; no definite D call. Germline-derived CDR1 and CDR2 are SGHDN and FVKESK. The CDR3 totals 13 residues. Between the trimmed V and J ends, which lost 4 bases and 2 bases, there was a span of 8 bases. The CDR3 nucleotides read TGTGCCAGCAGCCTTACAGTTAACACTGAAGCTTTCTTT. This translates into CASSLTVNTEAFF.

The V gene is TRBV30, the J gene TRBJ1-2, with D possibly TRBD1 on 5 matching bases. Trimming cost V 8 bases and J 5 bases, with 18 bases left between them. Germline assignment: CDR1 GTSNPN and CDR2 SVGIG (reference sequence). The CDR3 length is 13 residues. The CDR3 DNA reads as TGTGCCGGGACCCCTGAGGCTTTGTATGGCTACACCTTC. Translating it yields CAGTPEALYGYTF.

The chain is built from TRBV7-2 and TRBJ1-5; D uncertain. The CDR3 is 15 amino acids. Deletions cut 1 base from V and 3 bases from J, with 10 bases between. Germline CDR1 is SGHTA and CDR2 is FQGNSA. CDR3 in amino acids: CASSLGGAYNQPQHF. CDR3 bases: TGTGCCAGCAGCTTAGGCGGAGCTTACAATCAGCCCCAGCATTTT. Full variable domain (outside the CDR3, taken from reference TRBV7-2 and TRBJ1-5): GAGVSQSPSNKVTEKGKDVELRCDPISGHTALYWYRQSLGQGLEFLIYFQGNSAPDKSGLPSDRFSAERTGGSVSTLTIQRTQQEDSAVYLCASSLGGAYNQPQHFGDGTRLSIL.

This chain links TRBV11-2 with TRBJ2-3; D is perhaps TRBD1 (5 bases). V was trimmed by 1 base and J by 2 bases, leaving 10 bases between them. The CDR3 loop spans 15 amino acids. Germline lookup yields CDR1 SGHAT and CDR2 FQNNGV. The DNA for the CDR3 is TGTGCCAGCAGCTTAGTCGGCAGGGCCACAGATACGCAGTATTTT. It encodes CASSLVGRATDTQYF. The entire variable domain, with the rest obtained from reference TRBV11-2 and TRBJ2-3, is as follows: EAGVAQSPRYKIIEKRQSVAFWCNPISGHATLYWYQQILGQGPKLLIQFQNNGVVDDSQLPKDRFSAERLKGVDSTLKIQPAKLEDSAVYLCASSLVGRATDTQYFGPGTRLTVL.

This chain links TRBV6-1 with TRBJ1-2; TRBD1 matches 7 bases. Per germline, CDR1 MNHNS and CDR2 SASEGT. CDR3 length equals 15 residues. With 3 bases clipped from V and 3 bases from J, the junction kept 7 bases outside the gene matches. CDR3 amino acids: CASSELQGKDYGYTF. Written as DNA, the CDR3 is TGTGCCAGCAGTGAGCTACAGGGGAAGGACTATGGCTACACCTTC.

The genes are TRBV5-1 and TRBJ1-1; 8 bases align to TRBD1. V shed 3 bases and J 10 bases; nucleotides not matched to a gene: 8. Germline CDR1 SGHRS, CDR2 YFSETQ. This CDR3 spans 13 amino acids. The CDR3 bases are TGCGCCAGCAGCTCAACTATACAGGGGGGAGCTTTCTTT. It is translated as CASSSTIQGGAFF.

The chain joins TRBV29-1 to TRBJ2-7; D perhaps matches TRBD1 (5 bases). The germline V gene encodes CDR1 SQVTM and CDR2 ANQGSEA. Trimming took 7 bases from V and 5 from J, leaving 15 bases between them. This CDR3 has 12 amino acids. In DNA form, the CDR3 reads TGCAGCGGGTTTTACCAGGGCCACGAGCAGTACTTC. Encoded protein: CSGFYQGHEQYF.

The genes are TRBV6-5 and TRBJ1-2; no reliable D call. CDR3 size: 15 residues. Trimming took 6 bases from V and 0 from J, leaving 14 bases between them. Germline V CDR1 and CDR2: MNHEY, SVGAGI. CDR3: CASRGLGTTNYGYTF. CDR3 bases: TGTGCCAGCAGGGGCCTTGGCACCACTAACTATGGCTACACCTTC.

V is TRBV4-1 and J is TRBJ2-3, with TRBD1 identical over 7 bases. The ends lost 3 bases at V and 0 bases at J; junction bases unmatched: 6. Germline V gene data show CDR1 as MGHRA and CDR2 as YSYEKL. The CDR3 consists of 16 residues. In DNA, the CDR3 is TGCGCCAGCAGCCAGTTAACAGGGGCCAGCACAGATACGCAGTATTTT. This gives the protein CASSQLTGASTDTQYF.

V usage is TRBV3-1 (or the pseudogene TRBV3-2) and J usage is TRBJ1-6; 9 bases are a match to TRBD1. There are 14 residues in the CDR3. The germline V gene has CDR1 LGHDT and CDR2 YNNKEL (reference sequence). With 5 bases clipped from V and 10 bases from J, the junction kept 6 bases outside the gene matches. CDR3 amino acids: CASSDRTGASPLHF. The DNA for the CDR3 is TGTGCCAGCAGCGACCGGACAGGGGCATCACCCCTCCACTTT.

The chain has TRBV23-1 and TRBJ2-7; TRBD1 is a possible D gene (5 bases). TRBV23-1 is recorded as an ORF, its role being uncertain. V dropped 0 bases and J dropped 3 bases, with 12 bases sitting between them. CDR3 size: 15 residues. CDR3 sequence: CASSQSRQSIYEQYF. CDR3 nucleotides: TGCGCCAGCAGTCAATCCAGACAGAGTATCTACGAGCAGTACTTC.

CDR3 nucleotides: TGTGCCATCAGTGAGTCATGGACAACTAACTATGGCTACACCTTC. Translation gives CAISESWTTNYGYTF. The chain has TRBV10-3 and TRBJ1-2; D might be TRBD1 (5 bases). CDR1 is ENHRY, CDR2 SYGVKD, per germline. Trimming took off 0 bases at V and 0 bases at J, with 8 bases between the two ends. The CDR3 runs to 15 residues.

The chain combines TRBV6-6 with TRBJ2-1, with 9 bases fitting TRBD2. Looked up from germline, CDR1 is MNHNY and CDR2 is SVGAGI (reference sequence). V gave up 4 bases and J gave up 6 bases; unmatched junction bases: 7. The CDR3 runs to 15 residues. CDR3 DNA: TGTGCCAGCAGTTCCGGACTAGCGATCTCCAATGAGCAGTTCTTC. Translating gives CASSSGLAISNEQFF.

The chain is built from TRBV5-1 and TRBJ1-4, with D uncertain. CDR3 length equals 14 residues. The V end lost 0 bases, the J end lost 7 bases, and 10 bases lay between the germline ends. CDR1 is SGHRS, CDR2 YFSETQ, per germline. The chain's CDR3 is CASSLVGGGEKLFF. The CDR3 DNA is TGCGCCAGCAGCTTGGTGGGCGGAGGTGAAAAACTGTTTTTT.

The CDR3 coding sequence is TGTGCCAGCAGCGCAGCGGGAGATACGCAGTATTTT. Amino acids: CASSAAGDTQYF. The chain recombines TRBV9 with TRBJ2-3; possibly TRBD2 for D (6 bases). Trimming cost V 3 bases and J 5 bases, with 7 bases left between them. Germline lookup yields CDR1 SGDLS and CDR2 YYNGEE. This CDR3 has 12 residues.

The CDR3 region is CASSQDRDSNQPQHF. In DNA form, the CDR3 reads TGCGCCAGCAGCCAAGATCGGGATAGCAATCAGCCCCAGCATTTT. This chain joins TRBV4-3 and TRBJ1-5, with no clear D. Trimming took 0 bases from V and 0 from J, leaving 6 bases between them. The germline V gene encodes CDR1 LGHNA and CDR2 YSLEER. The CDR3 is 15 amino acids.

This chain links TRBV21-1 with TRBJ1-6. TRBV21-1 represents a pseudogene. The CDR3 spans 13 residues. The CDR3 here is CASSPRVGSPLHF. The CDR3 DNA is TGTGCCAGCAGCCCTCGTGTCGGGTCACCCCTCCACTTT.

This chain joins TRBV29-1 and TRBJ1-1; D gene uncertain. The CDR3 contains 12 residues. Germline V gives CDR1 SQVTM, CDR2 ANQGSEA. The V and J ends lost 3 bases and 1 base respectively, with 6 bases between them. The CDR3 nucleotides are TGCAGCGTTGATCCGCGGAACACTGAAGCTTTCTTT. Its protein product is CSVDPRNTEAFF.

The chain joins TRBV7-2 to TRBJ1-3, with D maybe TRBD1 (6 bases). Germline V gives CDR1 SGHTA, CDR2 FQGNSA. This CDR3 spans 14 amino acids. Trimming took off 1 base at V and 10 bases at J, with 14 bases between the two ends. The CDR3 DNA sequence: TGTGCCAGCAGCTTAGACGGGGCGGGGGCGACCATATATTTT. Translated, it gives CASSLDGAGATIYF. Looking up the rest from reference TRBV7-2 and TRBJ1-3 gives the full variable domain: GAGVSQSPSNKVTEKGKDVELRCDPISGHTALYWYRQSLGQGLEFLIYFQGNSAPDKSGLPSDRFSAERTGGSVSTLTIQRTQQEDSAVYLCASSLDGAGATIYFGEGSWLTVV.

J is TRBJ1-2 and V is TRBV28; 7 nucleotides agree with TRBD1. The V and J ends lost 8 bases and 8 bases, in that order; junction bases with no gene match: 17. The CDR3 runs 15 residues. CDR1 is MDHEN, CDR2 SYDVKM, per germline. This CDR3 is CASQPPSGGIPGYTF. The CDR3 DNA reads as TGTGCCAGCCAACCTCCCTCAGGGGGAATTCCAGGCTACACCTTC.

The rearrangement joins TRBV3-1 (or the pseudogene TRBV3-2) to TRBJ2-7, with TRBD1 as a possible D gene (5 bases). Per the germline V gene, CDR1 is LGHDT and CDR2 is YNNKEL (reference sequence). The V end was cut by 0 bases, the J end by 3 bases, with 12 bases between. The CDR3 totals 15 residues. The CDR3 region has the DNA TGTGCCAGCAGCCAAGATCCAGGGTTGTTCTACGAGCAGTACTTC. This gives the protein CASSQDPGLFYEQYF.

V is TRBV5-1 and J is TRBJ2-2; TRBD1 aligns across 7 bases. This CDR3 spans 18 amino acids. With V trimmed by 0 bases and J by 1 base, 9 bases remained unmatched. The germline V gene has CDR1 SGHRS and CDR2 YFSETQ. The CDR3 sequence is CASSLEGALSRNTGELFF. The CDR3 nucleotides read TGCGCCAGCAGCTTGGAGGGGGCCTTATCTCGGAACACCGGGGAGCTGTTTTTT.

This clone was detected a few times. The CDR3 DNA is TGTGCCAGCAGTTTAGCGGGGGCTACGAGTTCGGGGTCACCCCTCCACTTT. Protein: CASSLAGATSSGSPLHF. The chain carries TRBV28 and TRBJ1-6; possibly TRBD1 for D (6 bases). CDR3 length: 17 amino acids. Germline CDR1 reads MDHEN; CDR2 reads SYDVKM. V was trimmed by 2 bases and J by 10 bases, leaving 21 bases between them.

The rearrangement links TRBV23-1 to TRBJ2-7; TRBD1 aligns across 10 bases. TRBV23-1 is known as an ORF, though its function is uncertain. V was clipped by 8 bases and J by 2 bases; unmatched bases: 6. The CDR3 contains 14 residues. This CDR3 is CASSDRGPPYEQYF. The CDR3, as DNA: TGCGCCAGCTCCGACAGGGGGCCCCCCTACGAGCAGTACTTC.

V usage is TRBV12-5 and J usage is TRBJ2-1; TRBD2 aligns across 7 bases. V gave up 6 bases and J gave up 10 bases; unmatched junction bases: 15. Looked up from germline, CDR1 is LGHNT and CDR2 is FRNRAP. The CDR3 length is 15 residues. CDR3 DNA sequence: TGTGCTAGTGGGACTATAGCGGGTTACCTAGGCGAGCAGTTCTTC. It is translated as CASGTIAGYLGEQFF.